Listed here is a single TCR beta chain. The sample is drawn from a study of blood T cell repertoires in COVID-19. Ages ranged from roughly 18 to 100 years, with residence in about 24 US areas. Cohort allocation depended upon clinical history that participants reported. Per the study methods: Amplification of reference gene primers was used by the study to estimate nucleated cell counts. TCRdb keeps only in-frame clones here, not all; method: immunoSEQ multiplex PCR. The DNA gave D and trimming, while V, J and clone size come from that table. The profile shows 350,000 to 450,000 clones, around 87% of them singletons. The CDR3 totals 14 residues. Trimming took 1 base from V and 8 from J, leaving 11 bases between them. Germline CDR1 reads KGHSH; CDR2 reads LQKENI.

This chain joins TRBV18 and TRBJ1-4; D is perhaps TRBD1 (5 bases). The sequenced sample was PBMCs or T cells enriched from blood (not recorded which). This TCR was sampled from a man in his forties in a cohort exposed to, infected with or recovered from COVID-19 (not recorded which). The CDR3 reads CASSPQGRAEKLFF. In nucleotides, the CDR3 is TGTGCCAGCTCACCACAGGGGAGGGCGGAAAAACTGTTTTTT.